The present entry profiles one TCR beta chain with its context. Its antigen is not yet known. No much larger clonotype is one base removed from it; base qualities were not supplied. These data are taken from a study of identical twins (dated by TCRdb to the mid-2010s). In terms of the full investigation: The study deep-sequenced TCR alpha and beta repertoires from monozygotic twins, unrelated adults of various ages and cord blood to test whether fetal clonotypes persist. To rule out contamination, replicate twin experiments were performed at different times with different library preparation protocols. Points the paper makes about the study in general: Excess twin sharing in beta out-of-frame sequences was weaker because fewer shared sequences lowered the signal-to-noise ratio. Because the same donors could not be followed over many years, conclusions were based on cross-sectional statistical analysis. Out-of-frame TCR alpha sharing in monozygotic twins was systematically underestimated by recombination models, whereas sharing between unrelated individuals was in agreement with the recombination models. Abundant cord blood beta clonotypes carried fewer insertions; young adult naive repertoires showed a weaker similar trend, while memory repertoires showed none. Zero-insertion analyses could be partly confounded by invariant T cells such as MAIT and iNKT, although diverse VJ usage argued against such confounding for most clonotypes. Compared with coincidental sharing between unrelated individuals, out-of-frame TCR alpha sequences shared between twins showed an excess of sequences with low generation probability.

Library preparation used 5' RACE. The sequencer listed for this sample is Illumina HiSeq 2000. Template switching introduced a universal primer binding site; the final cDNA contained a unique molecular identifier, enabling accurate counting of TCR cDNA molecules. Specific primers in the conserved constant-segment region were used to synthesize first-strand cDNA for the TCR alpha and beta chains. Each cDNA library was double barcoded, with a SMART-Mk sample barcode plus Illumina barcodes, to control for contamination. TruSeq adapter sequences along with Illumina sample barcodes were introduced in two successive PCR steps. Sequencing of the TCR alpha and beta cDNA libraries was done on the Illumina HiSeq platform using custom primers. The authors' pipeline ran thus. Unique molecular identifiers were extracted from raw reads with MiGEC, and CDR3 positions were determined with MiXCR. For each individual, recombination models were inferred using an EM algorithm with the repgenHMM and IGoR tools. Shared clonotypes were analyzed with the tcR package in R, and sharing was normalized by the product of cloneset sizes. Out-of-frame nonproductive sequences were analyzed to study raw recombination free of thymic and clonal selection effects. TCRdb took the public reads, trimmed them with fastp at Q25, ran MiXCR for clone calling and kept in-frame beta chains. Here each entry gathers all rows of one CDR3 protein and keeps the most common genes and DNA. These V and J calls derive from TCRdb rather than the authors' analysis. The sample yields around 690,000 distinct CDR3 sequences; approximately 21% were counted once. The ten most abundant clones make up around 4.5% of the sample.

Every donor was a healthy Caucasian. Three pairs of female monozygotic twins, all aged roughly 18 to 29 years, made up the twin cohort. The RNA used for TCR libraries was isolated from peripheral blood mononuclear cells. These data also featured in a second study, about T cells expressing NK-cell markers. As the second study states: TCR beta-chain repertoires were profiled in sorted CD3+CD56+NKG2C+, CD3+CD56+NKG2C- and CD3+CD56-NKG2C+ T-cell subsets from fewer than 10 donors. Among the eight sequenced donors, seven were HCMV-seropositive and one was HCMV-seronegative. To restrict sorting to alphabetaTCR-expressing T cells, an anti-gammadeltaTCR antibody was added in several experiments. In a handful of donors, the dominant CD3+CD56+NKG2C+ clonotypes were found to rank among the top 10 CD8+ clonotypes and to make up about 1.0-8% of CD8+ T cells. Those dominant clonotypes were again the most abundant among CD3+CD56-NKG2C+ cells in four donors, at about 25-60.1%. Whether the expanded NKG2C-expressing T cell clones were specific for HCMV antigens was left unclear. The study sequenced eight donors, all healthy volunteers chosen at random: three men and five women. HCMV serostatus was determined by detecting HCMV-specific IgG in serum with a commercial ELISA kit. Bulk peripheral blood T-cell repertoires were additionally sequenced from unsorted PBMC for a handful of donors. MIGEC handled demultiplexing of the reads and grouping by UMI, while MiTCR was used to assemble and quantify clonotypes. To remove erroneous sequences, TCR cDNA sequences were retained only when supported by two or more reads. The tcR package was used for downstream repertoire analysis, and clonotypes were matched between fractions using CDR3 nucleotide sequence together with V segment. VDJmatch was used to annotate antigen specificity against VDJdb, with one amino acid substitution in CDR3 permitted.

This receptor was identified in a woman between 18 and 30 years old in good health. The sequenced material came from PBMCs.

CDR3 loop: CASSQLRDRRYEQYF. The sequence in DNA is TGTGCCAGCAGCCAACTCCGGGACAGGAGATACGAGCAGTACTTC. Recombination connected TRBV3-1 to TRBJ2-7; 8 bases in between match TRBD1. Via the germline V gene (reference sequence), CDR1 is LGHDT and CDR2 YNNKEL. V and J are trimmed by 2 bases and 4 bases, and the gene matches miss 7 bases of the junction. CDR3 length: 15 amino acids, cysteine to phenylalanine. Only the CDR3 DNA is retained, 45 bases long and in frame from the first base.